This T cell receptor beta chain is drawn from a study of identical twins. One entry per CDR3 protein, called by TCRdb with MiXCR from the 5' RACE reads. The table lists roughly 770,000 distinct CDR3 sequences, roughly 18% of them singletons. CDR3 length: 15 amino acids. CDR1 SGHTA and CDR2 FQGTGA come from the germline V gene. V lost 0 bases, J lost 4 bases, and 12 bases lay in between. At least ten counts were recorded for this clonotype. Its cognate antigen is unknown. Study-level results: Within cord blood, abundant beta clonotypes carried fewer insertions, but memory repertoires showed no such trend.

These data were also reused for a study on T cells expressing NK-cell markers. That study adds: The contribution of dominant NKG2C+ clonotypes to CD8+ T cells in five to seven donors was about 1.0-8%.

The sequence was obtained from a woman aged 18 to 35 in good health. The rearrangement uses TRBV7-3 and TRBJ1-1; D remains ambiguous. The material sequenced was PBMCs. The CDR3 protein is CASSLTPSVSTEAFF. The CDR3 bases are TGTGCCAGCAGCTTAACCCCATCGGTGAGCACTGAAGCTTTCTTT.